This T cell receptor beta chain was found in a study of blood T cells in healthy people across ages. It was with a sample-barcoded 5' primer and a J-beta primer mix that a second PCR of about 6 to 12 cycles was run. MiXCR, applied by TCRdb to the 5' RACE reads, yields one record per CDR3 protein. The data contain roughly 1,500,000 distinct CDR3 sequences, around 35% of them singletons. Trimming took off 0 bases at V and 5 bases at J, with 10 bases between the two ends. The CDR3 runs 14 residues. The sequenced material came from blood. The source of this sequence is a woman in her twenties or thirties in good health. The chain joins TRBV12-3 or TRBV12-4 to TRBJ2-5, with D hard to call. As DNA, the CDR3 is TGTGCCAGCAGTTTAGCCACGGCCCGGGAGACCCAGTACTTC. This translates into CASSLATARETQYF.